The rows below give T cell receptor beta chains drawn from one sample of a study of blood T cell repertoires in COVID-19. Profiling relied on immunoSEQ multiplex PCR, and the TCRdb table lists in-frame clones only, not all of them. The sample yields under 250,000 clones, 82% seen once. The sample comprised peripheral blood. The receptors here all came from a woman in her 40s with acute or convalescent COVID-19. CDR3s include the opening cysteine and the closing phenylalanine or tryptophan. The order of the fields is V gene, J gene, clone size, D gene, CDR3 DNA, CDR3 protein. A D gene is named only where the DNA matches it firmly. Rows give clone size only sometimes, using once, few, many, or a class for an expanded clone.

v_gene: TRBV19
j_gene: TRBJ1-5
abundance: -
d_gene: -
CDR3nt: TGTGCCAGTAGTATAGGGACAGCCATCAATCAGCCCCAGCATTTT
CDR3aa: CASSIGTAINQPQHF

v_gene: TRBV25-1
j_gene: TRBJ1-2
abundance: -
d_gene: -
CDR3nt: TGTGCCAGCAGTGAATTAGGTAGTTCCGAGGAAGGCTACACCTTC
CDR3aa: CASSELGSSEEGYTF

v_gene: TRBV19
j_gene: TRBJ2-4
abundance: -
d_gene: TRBD1
CDR3nt: TGTGCCAGTAGTATCAGGAGACAGGGGTTAGCCAAAAACATTCAGTACTTC
CDR3aa: CASSIRRQGLAKNIQYF

v_gene: TRBV9
j_gene: TRBJ1-2
abundance: -
d_gene: TRBD1
CDR3nt: TGTGCCTCCGCAAGCAGGGGGGCGCGGAGAGATTACTATGGCTACACCTTC
CDR3aa: CASASRGARRDYYGYTF

v_gene: TRBV29-1
j_gene: TRBJ2-1
abundance: -
d_gene: -
CDR3nt: TGCAGCGTTGAAAGGAGGGGGCGTGGGAATGAGCAGTTCTTC
CDR3aa: CSVERRGRGNEQFF

v_gene: TRBV9
j_gene: TRBJ1-2
abundance: few
d_gene: -
CDR3nt: TGTGCCAGCAGCGTAGACCAGAGCCGAGGCTATGGCTACACCTTC
CDR3aa: CASSVDQSRGYGYTF

v_gene: TRBV15
j_gene: TRBJ1-4
abundance: -
d_gene: TRBD1
CDR3nt: TGTGCCACCAGCAGAGATTCCGGGACAGCTGAAAAACTGTTTTTT
CDR3aa: CATSRDSGTAEKLFF

v_gene: TRBV27
j_gene: TRBJ2-3
abundance: once
d_gene: TRBD2
CDR3nt: TGTGCCAGCAGTCCGACTCCGCTAGCGGGAGGGCCAGATACGCAGTATTTT
CDR3aa: CASSPTPLAGGPDTQYF

v_gene: TRBV29-1
j_gene: TRBJ1-1
abundance: few
d_gene: -
CDR3nt: TGCAGCGTTGGCGGGGGGCGAGGCATGAACACTGAAGCTTTCTTT
CDR3aa: CSVGGGRGMNTEAFF

v_gene: TRBV6-6
j_gene: TRBJ1-2
abundance: -
d_gene: -
CDR3nt: TGTGCCAGCAGTTACGCGGGGGTTGATGGCTACACCTTC
CDR3aa: CASSYAGVDGYTF

v_gene: TRBV6-5
j_gene: TRBJ1-2
abundance: -
d_gene: -
CDR3nt: TGTGCCAGCAGCAAAGATCGGGTTTGGGGCTACACCTTC
CDR3aa: CASSKDRVWGYTF

v_gene: TRBV19
j_gene: TRBJ1-6
abundance: -
d_gene: -
CDR3nt: TGTGCCAGTAGTATACCACGGACTGGACAGACTAATTCACCCCTCCACTTT
CDR3aa: CASSIPRTGQTNSPLHF

v_gene: TRBV19
j_gene: TRBJ2-5
abundance: -
d_gene: -
CDR3nt: TGTGCCTCCCAAAGGGGGAACCAAGAGACCCAGTACTTC
CDR3aa: CASQRGNQETQYF

v_gene: TRBV2
j_gene: TRBJ2-3
abundance: -
d_gene: -
CDR3nt: TGTGCCAGCAGTAGTTATAGCGGAGACCGCACAGATACGCAGTATTTT
CDR3aa: CASSSYSGDRTDTQYF

v_gene: TRBV12-2
j_gene: TRBJ2-3
abundance: -
d_gene: -
CDR3nt: TGTGCAAGTCGCGTAAGCGGGAGTGCCGTAGATACGCAGTATTTT
CDR3aa: CASRVSGSAVDTQYF

v_gene: TRBV2
j_gene: TRBJ1-4
abundance: -
d_gene: TRBD1
CDR3nt: TGTGCCAGCAGTGTAAACAGGGGAGGTGAAAAACTGTTTTTT
CDR3aa: CASSVNRGGEKLFF